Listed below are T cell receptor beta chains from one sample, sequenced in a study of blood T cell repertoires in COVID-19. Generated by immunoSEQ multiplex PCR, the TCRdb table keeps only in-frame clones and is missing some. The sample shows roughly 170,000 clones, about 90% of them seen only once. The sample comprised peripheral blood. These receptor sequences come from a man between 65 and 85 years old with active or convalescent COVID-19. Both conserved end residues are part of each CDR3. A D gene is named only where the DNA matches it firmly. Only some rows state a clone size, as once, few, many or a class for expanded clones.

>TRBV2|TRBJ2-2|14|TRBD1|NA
CASVGDRVAGELFF
TGTGCCAGCGTAGGGGACAGGGTCGCCGGGGAGCTGTTTTTT
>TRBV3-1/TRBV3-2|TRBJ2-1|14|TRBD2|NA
CASSRDYNNAEQFF
TGTGCCAGCAGCCGGGACTATAACAATGCGGAGCAGTTCTTC
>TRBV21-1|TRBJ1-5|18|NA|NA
CASSKTAPGQTSNQPQHF
TGTGCCAGCAGCAAAACCGCCCCCGGACAAACTAGCAATCAGCCCCAGCATTTT
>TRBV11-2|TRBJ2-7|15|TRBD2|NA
CASSLRPSGSYEQYF
TGTGCCAGCAGCTTAAGGCCTAGCGGGAGTTACGAGCAGTACTTC
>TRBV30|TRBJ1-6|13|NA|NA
CAWNGQENSPLHF
TGTGCCTGGAATGGGCAGGAAAATTCACCCCTCCACTTT
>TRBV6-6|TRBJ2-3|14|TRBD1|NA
CATRDSARTDTQYF
TGTGCCACCCGGGACAGCGCCCGAACAGATACGCAGTATTTT
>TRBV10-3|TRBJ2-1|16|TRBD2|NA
CAIGVAGGFSYNEQFF
TGTGCCATCGGGGTAGCGGGAGGGTTTTCCTACAATGAGCAGTTCTTC
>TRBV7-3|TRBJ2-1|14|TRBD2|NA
CASSLSLAGSPQFF
TGTGCCAGCAGCCTCTCCCTAGCGGGGAGTCCGCAGTTCTTC
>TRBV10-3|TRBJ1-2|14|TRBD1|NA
CAIREGGENYGYTF
TGTGCCATCAGGGAAGGGGGCGAAAACTATGGCTACACCTTC
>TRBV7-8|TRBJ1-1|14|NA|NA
CASSSTLGSTEAFF
TGTGCCAGCAGCTCGACCCTAGGGAGCACTGAAGCTTTCTTT
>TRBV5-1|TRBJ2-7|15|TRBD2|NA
CASSSVGRESEEQYF
TGCGCCAGCAGCTCCGTGGGGCGGGAGAGTGAAGAGCAGTACTTC
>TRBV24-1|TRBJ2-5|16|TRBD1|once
CATSDSLDRPRETQYF
TGTGCCACCAGTGATTCGCTGGACAGGCCAAGAGAGACCCAGTACTTC
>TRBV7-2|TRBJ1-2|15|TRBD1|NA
CASSSGTGVGGGYTF
TGTGCCAGCAGCTCGGGAACAGGGGTAGGTGGTGGCTACACCTTC
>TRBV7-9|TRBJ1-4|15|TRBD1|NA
CASSLGTGDHEKLFF
TGTGCCAGCAGCTTGGGGACAGGGGACCACGAAAAACTGTTTTTT
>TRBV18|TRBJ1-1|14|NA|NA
CASSLSGGKTEAFF
TGTGCCAGCTCACTTTCGGGGGGCAAGACTGAAGCTTTCTTT
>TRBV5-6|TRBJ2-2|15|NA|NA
CASRQTFWGVGELFF
TGTGCCAGCAGACAGACCTTCTGGGGGGTCGGGGAGCTGTTTTTT
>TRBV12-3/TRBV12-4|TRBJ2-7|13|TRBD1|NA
CASIGDSFYEQYF
TGTGCCAGTATTGGGGACAGTTTCTACGAGCAGTACTTC
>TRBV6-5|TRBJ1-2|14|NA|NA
CASSYGQLNYGYTF
TGTGCCAGCAGTTACGGACAGCTTAACTATGGCTACACCTTC
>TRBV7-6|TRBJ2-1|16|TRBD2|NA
CASSLREGLSYNEQFF
TGTGCCAGCAGCTTAAGGGAGGGCCTCTCCTACAATGAGCAGTTCTTC
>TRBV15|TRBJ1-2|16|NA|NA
CATRGGQGRTNYGYTF
TGTGCCACCAGGGGGGGGCAGGGAAGAACTAACTATGGCTACACCTTC
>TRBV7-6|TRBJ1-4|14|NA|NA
CASSPSGVYEKLFF
TGTGCCAGCAGCCCCTCAGGGGTATATGAAAAACTGTTTTTT
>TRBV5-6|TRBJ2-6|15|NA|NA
CASSYGASGANVLTF
TGTGCCAGCAGCTACGGAGCCTCTGGGGCCAACGTCCTGACTTTC
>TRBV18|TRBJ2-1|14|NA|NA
CASSPPTRWNEQFF
TGTGCCAGCTCACCACCGACTCGTTGGAATGAGCAGTTCTTC
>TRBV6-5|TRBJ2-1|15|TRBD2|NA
CASSHRVVAGNEQFF
TGTGCCAGCAGCCATAGGGTTGTAGCGGGCAATGAGCAGTTCTTC
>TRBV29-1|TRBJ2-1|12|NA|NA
CSVGSTYNEQFF
TGCAGCGTGGGGAGTACCTACAATGAGCAGTTCTTC